A selection of T cell receptor beta chains follows, all from one sample in a study of shared clonotypes between healthy human individuals. Assay: immunoSEQ multiplex PCR; the TCRdb copy retains only in-frame clones and omits some. There are about 1.5 million clones in the sample; 95% to 99% occur only once, and around 0.45% lies in the top ten. The sequenced sample consisted of naive CD4+ T cells sorted from blood. These receptors came from a man aged 25-45 years in good health. Each CDR3 is given without its conserved first and last residue.

>TRBJ1-1|TRBV9
ASSLGGGNTEAF
>TRBJ1-2|TRBV1
TSSQEGNRGGYGYT
>TRBJ2-7|TRBV11-2
ASSTQGYEQY
>TRBJ1-5|TRBV7-6
ASSRRQDQPQH
>TRBJ2-5|TRBV6-5
ASGREARETQY
>TRBJ1-3|TRBV7-2
ASSWTGTGSGNTIY
>TRBJ2-7|TRBV5-4
ASSAPGLADSYEQY
>TRBJ2-1|TRBV4-2
ASSQDSASGRSDSYNEQF
>TRBJ1-1|TRBV5-1
ASSLAEGREAF
>TRBJ2-6|TRBV19
ASADSGANVLT
>TRBJ1-4|TRBV5-5
ASTMLVGEKLF
>TRBJ2-1|TRBV30
AWTKATYNEQF
>TRBJ1-1|TRBV4-1
ASSQGPTVIWTEAF
>TRBJ2-1|TRBV19
ASMVTPINNEQF
>TRBJ2-1|TRBV2
ASSEAWLADYNEQF
>TRBJ1-1|TRBV11-2
ASSGRAQWGKNTEAF
>TRBJ2-7|TRBV28
ASGPPGGRYEQY
>TRBJ2-7|TRBV4-1
ASSQGTGYGYEQY
>TRBJ2-1|TRBV5-4
ASSPSTRWTSGRGNEQF